A selection of T cell receptor beta chains follows, all from one sample in a study of blood T cell repertoires in COVID-19. This table comes from immunoSEQ multiplex PCR, and its TCRdb copy is limited to in-frame clones, with some not included. The sample carries a few hundred thousand clones, around 80% recorded once. The sample consisted of peripheral blood. Source of these receptors: a woman aged 40-49 years who had recovered from COVID-19. Each CDR3 is given with its conserved first and last residue. Each record gives: V gene, clone size, D gene, J gene, CDR3 protein, CDR3 DNA. The D gene is left open where the match is weak. Expanded clones get a size class; other rows say once, few or many, or leave the size out.

v_call: TRBV3-1/TRBV3-2
clone_size: NA
d_call: NA
j_call: TRBJ1-2
cdr3_aa: CASSPWDTVARYTF
cdr3_nt: TGTGCCAGCAGCCCGTGGGACACAGTGGCGCGCTACACCTTC

v_call: TRBV18
clone_size: NA
d_call: NA
j_call: TRBJ2-5
cdr3_aa: CASSPRTKETQYF
cdr3_nt: TGTGCCAGCTCACCACGCACTAAAGAGACCCAGTACTTC

v_call: TRBV6-6
clone_size: NA
d_call: NA
j_call: TRBJ1-1
cdr3_aa: CASSYQGGTEAFF
cdr3_nt: TGTGCCAGCAGTTACCAGGGAGGCACTGAAGCTTTCTTT

v_call: TRBV18
clone_size: NA
d_call: TRBD1
j_call: TRBJ2-5
cdr3_aa: CASSPFRDRGYETQYF
cdr3_nt: TGTGCCAGCTCACCGTTCCGGGACAGGGGGTACGAGACCCAGTACTTC

v_call: TRBV7-2
clone_size: NA
d_call: TRBD1
j_call: TRBJ2-3
cdr3_aa: CASSRRGGQSTDTQYF
cdr3_nt: TGTGCCAGCAGCAGGCGTGGGGGACAGAGCACAGATACGCAGTATTTT

v_call: TRBV4-3
clone_size: NA
d_call: NA
j_call: TRBJ1-4
cdr3_aa: CASSQDLRAEKLFF
cdr3_nt: TGCGCCAGCAGCCAAGATCTCAGGGCAGAAAAACTGTTTTTT

v_call: TRBV27
clone_size: once
d_call: NA
j_call: TRBJ2-7
cdr3_aa: CASSLSWDVDEEGAIYEQYF
cdr3_nt: TGTGCCAGCAGTTTATCGTGGGATGTTGATGAGGAGGGGGCCATTTACGAGCAGTACTTC

v_call: TRBV7-9
clone_size: NA
d_call: TRBD1
j_call: TRBJ2-2
cdr3_aa: CASTDRADGELFF
cdr3_nt: TGTGCCAGCACGGACAGGGCAGACGGGGAGCTGTTTTTT

v_call: TRBV7-9
clone_size: once
d_call: NA
j_call: TRBJ2-2
cdr3_aa: CASSPVGSRTAGELFF
cdr3_nt: TGTGCCAGCAGCCCTGTGGGGAGTCGGACGGCCGGGGAGCTGTTTTTT

v_call: TRBV10-3
clone_size: few
d_call: TRBD2
j_call: TRBJ2-3
cdr3_aa: CAIWGGSTDTQYF
cdr3_nt: TGTGCCATCTGGGGGGGGTCCACAGATACGCAGTATTTT

v_call: TRBV6-1
clone_size: once
d_call: NA
j_call: TRBJ2-1
cdr3_aa: CASSEAQGFDPLEFF
cdr3_nt: TGTGCCAGCAGTGAAGCCCAGGGTTTTGATCCTCTAGAGTTCTTC

v_call: TRBV5-6
clone_size: NA
d_call: TRBD1
j_call: TRBJ1-2
cdr3_aa: CASSLFTGEHGYTF
cdr3_nt: TGTGCCAGCAGCTTGTTTACAGGGGAGCATGGCTACACCTTC

v_call: TRBV6-2/TRBV6-3
clone_size: many
d_call: NA
j_call: TRBJ2-6
cdr3_aa: CASSYNDAGLSGANVLTF
cdr3_nt: TGTGCCAGCAGTTACAACGATGCTGGGCTCTCTGGGGCCAACGTCCTGACTTTC

v_call: TRBV19
clone_size: NA
d_call: NA
j_call: TRBJ1-2
cdr3_aa: CATPNDGDEYGYTF
cdr3_nt: TGTGCCACCCCCAATGACGGAGATGAGTATGGCTACACCTTC

v_call: TRBV7-6
clone_size: once
d_call: NA
j_call: TRBJ1-4
cdr3_aa: CASSLAPQGSGEKLFF
cdr3_nt: TGTGCCAGCAGCTTAGCTCCGCAGGGTTCAGGTGAAAAACTGTTTTTT

v_call: TRBV9
clone_size: NA
d_call: TRBD1
j_call: TRBJ1-4
cdr3_aa: CASSAGTGIEKLFF
cdr3_nt: TGTGCCAGCAGCGCGGGGACAGGAATTGAAAAACTGTTTTTT

v_call: TRBV2
clone_size: NA
d_call: TRBD2
j_call: TRBJ2-1
cdr3_aa: CASIAGGGNNEQFF
cdr3_nt: TGTGCCAGCATAGCGGGGGGCGGCAACAATGAGCAGTTCTTC

v_call: TRBV19
clone_size: NA
d_call: TRBD1
j_call: TRBJ1-5
cdr3_aa: CASRSTGTGGYQPQHF
cdr3_nt: TGTGCCAGTAGATCCACCGGGACAGGGGGCTATCAGCCCCAGCATTTT

v_call: TRBV25-1
clone_size: NA
d_call: NA
j_call: TRBJ2-3
cdr3_aa: CASSDPPTDTQYF
cdr3_nt: TGTGCCAGCAGTGACCCTCCTACGGATACGCAGTATTTT

v_call: TRBV27
clone_size: NA
d_call: TRBD2
j_call: TRBJ2-7
cdr3_aa: CASSPSWGGFHEQYF
cdr3_nt: TGTGCCAGCAGTCCGTCGTGGGGGGGATTCCACGAGCAGTACTTC

v_call: TRBV7-3
clone_size: NA
d_call: NA
j_call: TRBJ1-3
cdr3_aa: CASSQFGELSGNTIYF
cdr3_nt: TGTGCCAGCAGCCAATTTGGGGAGCTCTCTGGAAACACCATATATTTT

v_call: TRBV9
clone_size: NA
d_call: TRBD1
j_call: TRBJ1-2
cdr3_aa: CASSVGDRPLYGYTF
cdr3_nt: TGTGCCAGCAGCGTAGGGGACAGGCCTCTCTATGGCTACACCTTC

v_call: TRBV10-3
clone_size: once
d_call: NA
j_call: TRBJ1-4
cdr3_aa: CAIRATGTNEKLFF
cdr3_nt: TGTGCCATCAGGGCGACAGGCACTAATGAAAAACTGTTTTTT

v_call: TRBV11-3
clone_size: NA
d_call: TRBD1
j_call: TRBJ1-1
cdr3_aa: CASIRDRGGTEAFF
cdr3_nt: TGTGCCAGCATCCGCGACAGGGGAGGAACTGAAGCTTTCTTT

v_call: TRBV5-1
clone_size: NA
d_call: NA
j_call: TRBJ1-3
cdr3_aa: CASSRGSGNTIYF
cdr3_nt: TGCGCCAGCTCCCGGGGATCGGGAAACACCATATATTTT

v_call: TRBV6-2/TRBV6-3
clone_size: NA
d_call: TRBD2
j_call: TRBJ2-2
cdr3_aa: CASSSMGLAGYTGELFF
cdr3_nt: TGTGCCAGCAGTTCGATGGGACTAGCGGGATACACCGGGGAGCTGTTTTTT

v_call: TRBV11-2
clone_size: NA
d_call: NA
j_call: TRBJ1-1
cdr3_aa: CASTPTRGTEAFF
cdr3_nt: TGTGCCAGCACCCCAACGAGAGGTACTGAAGCTTTCTTT

v_call: TRBV2
clone_size: NA
d_call: NA
j_call: TRBJ2-1
cdr3_aa: CASSDLASSYNEQFF
cdr3_nt: TGTGCCAGCAGTGATCTAGCCAGCTCCTACAATGAGCAGTTCTTC

v_call: TRBV11-3
clone_size: NA
d_call: NA
j_call: TRBJ2-1
cdr3_aa: CASSLTQGRRNEQFF
cdr3_nt: TGTGCCAGCAGCTTAACGCAGGGAAGGCGCAATGAGCAGTTCTTC

v_call: TRBV6-2/TRBV6-3
clone_size: NA
d_call: NA
j_call: TRBJ2-5
cdr3_aa: CASSDRHLRYF
cdr3_nt: TGTGCCAGCAGTGACCGACATTTACGGTACTTC

v_call: TRBV5-6
clone_size: NA
d_call: NA
j_call: TRBJ2-2
cdr3_aa: CASSVYTGELFF
cdr3_nt: TGTGCCAGCAGCGTCTACACCGGGGAGCTGTTTTTT

v_call: TRBV7-8
clone_size: NA
d_call: NA
j_call: TRBJ1-6
cdr3_aa: CASSLKERDNSPLHF
cdr3_nt: TGTGCCAGCAGCTTAAAGGAACGGGATAATTCACCCCTCCACTTT

v_call: TRBV7-2
clone_size: once
d_call: NA
j_call: TRBJ1-4
cdr3_aa: CASSSIGDIGEKLFF
cdr3_nt: TGTGCCAGCAGCAGCATCGGGGATATAGGGGAAAAACTGTTTTTT

v_call: TRBV7-9
clone_size: NA
d_call: NA
j_call: TRBJ2-2
cdr3_aa: CASSFQGGNTGELFF
cdr3_nt: TGTGCCAGCAGCTTTCAGGGGGGGAACACCGGGGAGCTGTTTTTT

v_call: TRBV2
clone_size: NA
d_call: NA
j_call: TRBJ1-6
cdr3_aa: CASIAERYNSPLHF
cdr3_nt: TGTGCCAGCATTGCCGAACGGTATAATTCACCCCTCCACTTT